These T cell receptor beta chains were read from a single sample in a study of cytomegalovirus exposure and HLA in healthy donors. This table comes from immunoSEQ multiplex PCR, and its TCRdb copy is limited to in-frame clones, with some not included. The table lists under 200,000 clones, approximately 70% of them singletons. Specimen: PBMCs. The source of these receptors is a woman aged 25 to 39 in good health and CMV-seronegative. Both conserved end residues are part of each CDR3. A D gene is named only where the DNA matches it firmly. Clone size is stated in some rows and not others, as once, few, many or a class when expanded.

d_call	clone_size	v_call	j_call	cdr3_nt	cdr3_aa
.	.	TRBV6-5	TRBJ2-7	TGTGCCAGCCCGAGGGGGGGCGAGCAGTACTTC	CASPRGGEQYF
.	.	TRBV6-5	TRBJ1-2	TGCGCCAGCAGACCCGACAGCGCGTCCGCCCATGGCTACACCTTC	CASRPDSASAHGYTF
.	.	TRBV5-1	TRBJ1-3	TGCGCCAGCAGCTCGACAACGACAGTGTCTGGAAACACCATATATTTT	CASSSTTTVSGNTIYF
TRBD2	few	TRBV15	TRBJ2-1	TGTGCCACCAGCAGAGATAGGGTTAGCGGGGGGGCTAGGTTCTTC	CATSRDRVSGGARFF
TRBD1	.	TRBV9	TRBJ2-3	TGTGCCAGCAGCCGAAGACAGGGGAGCACAGATACGCAGTATTTT	CASSRRQGSTDTQYF
.	.	TRBV5-1	TRBJ2-5	TGCGCCAGCAGCTCGGCTGGGGACTTCCAAGAGACCCAGTACTTC	CASSSAGDFQETQYF
TRBD1	.	TRBV25-1	TRBJ2-7	TGTGCCACCCAAAGGACAGGGACCTACGAGCAGTACTTC	CATQRTGTYEQYF
TRBD1	.	TRBV9	TRBJ1-2	TGTGCCAGCAGCGTAGGGGGGCAGGGGGCATCGGGTGGCTACACCTTC	CASSVGGQGASGGYTF
.	.	TRBV2	TRBJ2-3	TGTGCCAGCACCCGAATGTCGGGGATCGTAGGTACGCAGTATTTT	CASTRMSGIVGTQYF
.	few	TRBV6-6	TRBJ2-5	TGTGCCAGCAGTTATCGAGAGACCCAGTACTTC	CASSYRETQYF
.	.	TRBV11-2	TRBJ1-6	TGTGCCAGCAGCTTCCGAGGGGGTTATAATTCACCCCTCCACTTT	CASSFRGGYNSPLHF
.	.	TRBV2	TRBJ2-7	TGTGCCAGCAGTGACGCAGGATACGAGCAGTACTTC	CASSDAGYEQYF
.	.	TRBV18	TRBJ1-3	TGTGCCAGCTCTGCACAGGGCCTCTCTGGAAACACCATATATTTT	CASSAQGLSGNTIYF
.	.	TRBV5-1	TRBJ1-1	TGCGCCAGCAGCTTGGGGACTGTGAACACTGAAGCTTTCTTT	CASSLGTVNTEAFF
TRBD2	.	TRBV7-2	TRBJ2-7	TGTGCCAGCAGCTTAGCTCGGACTAGCGGGAGGGGCGAGCAGTACTTC	CASSLARTSGRGEQYF
.	.	TRBV9	TRBJ2-7	TGTGCCAGCAGCCCATTGGCGGGACGCTCCTACGAGCAGTACTTC	CASSPLAGRSYEQYF
TRBD1	.	TRBV27	TRBJ2-7	TGTGCCAGCAGTAGGGCCTTGGGACAGGGGATTGACGAGCAGTACTTC	CASSRALGQGIDEQYF
.	.	TRBV30	TRBJ2-2	TGTGCCTGGAGCAGGGATGCCGGGGAGCTGTTTTTT	CAWSRDAGELFF
TRBD1	.	TRBV29-1	TRBJ2-5	TGCAGCTTCTCCGGGACAGGGGCGACCCAGTACTTC	CSFSGTGATQYF
.	.	TRBV6-5	TRBJ1-1	TGTGCCAGCAGTTACCGTTGGGCAGGCATAAACACTGAAGCTTTCTTT	CASSYRWAGINTEAFF
.	.	TRBV27	TRBJ1-1	TGTGCCAGCAGTTTCCAGGGTTTGAACACTGAAGCTTTCTTT	CASSFQGLNTEAFF
TRBD1	.	TRBV6-6	TRBJ1-1	TGTGCCAGCAGTGGACAGGACCTTGAAGCTTTCTTT	CASSGQDLEAFF
TRBD1	.	TRBV6-6	TRBJ1-5	TGTGCCAGCAGTTACCCAGGGGGCAACAATCAGCCCCAGCATTTT	CASSYPGGNNQPQHF
TRBD1	few	TRBV10-3	TRBJ2-7	TGTGCCAGCAGTGAAGCTGGGAGACAGGGCCACAAGCAGTACTTC	CASSEAGRQGHKQYF
TRBD1	.	TRBV4-3	TRBJ2-7	TGCGCCAGCAGCCAAGATCTTTCCAGGGGGTCCTACGAGCAGTACTTC	CASSQDLSRGSYEQYF
.	.	TRBV20-1	TRBJ2-3	TGCAGTGCTGCTATTACAGATACGCAGTATTTT	CSAAITDTQYF
.	.	TRBV15	TRBJ1-2	TGTGCCACCAGCAGAGGCTTATCGGGGGGACGGGATGGCTACACCTTC	CATSRGLSGGRDGYTF
.	once	TRBV7-8	TRBJ2-7	TGTGCCAGCATGGAGGTGAGCTACGAGCAGTACTTC	CASMEVSYEQYF
TRBD2	.	TRBV7-8	TRBJ2-7	TGTGCCAGCAGCTCTGCTCCGGGACTAGATAGCGAGCAGTACTTC	CASSSAPGLDSEQYF
.	once	TRBV2	TRBJ1-1	TGTGCCAGCAGTGAAGCACGACAGCAGATGAACACTGAAGCTTTCTTT	CASSEARQQMNTEAFF
.	.	TRBV19	TRBJ2-3	TGTGCCAGTAGAGAGCTGACTAGCACAGATACGCAGTATTTT	CASRELTSTDTQYF
.	.	TRBV9	TRBJ2-1	TGTGCCAGCAGCGTAGGGGCGGGAAAGTACAATGAGCAGTTCTTC	CASSVGAGKYNEQFF
.	.	TRBV4-2	TRBJ2-1	TGTGCCAGCAGCCCGGACTCTAACAATGAGCAGTTCTTC	CASSPDSNNEQFF
TRBD2	.	TRBV27	TRBJ2-7	TGTGCCAGCAGTTTATACAGCGGGGGCAGGATCGAGCAGTACTTC	CASSLYSGGRIEQYF
.	.	TRBV5-4	TRBJ1-1	TGTGCCAGCCGGTCAGGAAACTTCATGAACACTGAAGCTTTCTTT	CASRSGNFMNTEAFF
TRBD2	.	TRBV6-1	TRBJ2-1	TGTGCCAGCAGTGAATACACTAGCGGACTTTACAATGAGCAGTTCTTC	CASSEYTSGLYNEQFF
TRBD1	.	TRBV19	TRBJ2-7	TGTGCCAGTAGTATAGAGGGACAGGGCCCCTACGAGCAGTACTTC	CASSIEGQGPYEQYF
TRBD2	.	TRBV5-4	TRBJ2-3	TGTGCCAGCAGCCCTATATTAGCGGGGTCTGGCACAGATACGCAGTATTTT	CASSPILAGSGTDTQYF
.	.	TRBV10-3	TRBJ2-7	TGTGCCATCAGTGGAGGGACATTCTCCTACGAGCAGTACTTC	CAISGGTFSYEQYF
TRBD1	few	TRBV5-1	TRBJ2-1	TGCGCCAGCAGCTTGGGAGTGGGACAGGTCTCTGAGCAGTTCTTC	CASSLGVGQVSEQFF
.	.	TRBV6-5	TRBJ1-1	TGTGCCAGCAGTTACGGCGCTTTATCGGGCACTGAAGCTTTCTTT	CASSYGALSGTEAFF
.	.	TRBV5-4	TRBJ1-1	TGTGCCATCAACAGCTTGGTCAGGGGTGGAGGCCGGAGCACTGAAGCTTTCTTT	CAINSLVRGGGRSTEAFF